The rows below give T cell receptor beta chains drawn from one sample of a study of blood T cell repertoires in COVID-19. The repertoire was sequenced with immunoSEQ multiplex PCR; TCRdb's copy has only in-frame clones and lacks some. The sample contains under 300,000 clones, 91% of which appear only once. The specimen was PBMCs or T cells enriched from blood (not recorded which). The receptors were sampled from a human donor in a cohort exposed to, infected with or recovered from COVID-19 (not recorded which). The donor label of this sample is uncertain. CDR3s include the opening cysteine and the closing phenylalanine or tryptophan. The D gene is left open where the match is weak. Where a row states a size, it is once, few, many or the class of an expanded clone; other rows omit it.

length: 12
size: NA
J: TRBJ1-1
V: TRBV19
D: NA
DNA: TGTGCCAGTAGTATGGGCCTTTCTGAAGCTTTCTTT
CDR3: CASSMGLSEAFF

length: 16
size: NA
J: TRBJ2-2
V: TRBV7-2
D: NA
DNA: TGTGCCAGCAGCTTAGTTCCCCTCCCGAACACCGGGGAGCTGTTTTTT
CDR3: CASSLVPLPNTGELFF

length: 15
size: NA
J: TRBJ2-5
V: TRBV15
D: NA
DNA: TGTGCCACCAGCAGAGAGAGGCTAGTTAAAGAGACCCAGTACTTC
CDR3: CATSRERLVKETQYF

length: 12
size: NA
J: TRBJ2-7
V: TRBV15
D: NA
DNA: TGTGCCACCAGCAGAGCAGTTGACGAGCAGTACTTC
CDR3: CATSRAVDEQYF

length: 16
size: few
J: TRBJ1-4
V: TRBV5-8
D: NA
DNA: TGTGCCAGCAGCTTGGACCGCGGGGTTCCTAATGAAAAACTGTTTTTT
CDR3: CASSLDRGVPNEKLFF

length: 16
size: NA
J: TRBJ1-1
V: TRBV2
D: TRBD1
DNA: TGTGCCAGCAGTATCCGGACAGGGAGTATGTACACTGAAGCTTTCTTT
CDR3: CASSIRTGSMYTEAFF

length: 13
size: NA
J: TRBJ2-7
V: TRBV30
D: NA
DNA: TGTGCCTGGGGCAGGGGTTTATCCTACGAGCAGTACTTC
CDR3: CAWGRGLSYEQYF

length: 13
size: NA
J: TRBJ1-2
V: TRBV5-4
D: NA
DNA: TGTGCCAGCAGCCAACCGTCCGGGGATGGCTACACCTTC
CDR3: CASSQPSGDGYTF

length: 13
size: NA
J: TRBJ1-2
V: TRBV6-1
D: NA
DNA: TGTGCCAGCAGTGAACGGGGAGGGTATGGCTACACCTTC
CDR3: CASSERGGYGYTF

length: 13
size: NA
J: TRBJ1-1
V: TRBV19
D: TRBD1
DNA: TGTGCCAGTAGTAGCGACAGGGACACTGAAGCTTTCTTT
CDR3: CASSSDRDTEAFF

length: 16
size: NA
J: TRBJ1-3
V: TRBV3-1/TRBV3-2
D: NA
DNA: TGTGCCAGCAGCCAAGGGACTCAAATCTCTGGAAACACCATATATTTT
CDR3: CASSQGTQISGNTIYF

length: 13
size: NA
J: TRBJ1-5
V: TRBV5-8
D: TRBD1
DNA: TGTGCCAGCAGGCCCACAGGGGCTCAGCCCCAGCATTTT
CDR3: CASRPTGAQPQHF

length: 15
size: NA
J: TRBJ2-1
V: TRBV7-8
D: NA
DNA: TGTGCCAGCAGCTGGCAGGGGGGAGGTTACAATGAGCAGTTCTTC
CDR3: CASSWQGGGYNEQFF

length: 14
size: NA
J: TRBJ1-1
V: TRBV24-1
D: TRBD1
DNA: TGTGCCACCAGTGCGGGACAGGGAAACACTGAAGCTTTCTTT
CDR3: CATSAGQGNTEAFF

length: 15
size: NA
J: TRBJ1-5
V: TRBV4-1
D: TRBD1
DNA: TGCGCCAGCAGCCAGAGGACAGGATCAGATTGGCCCCAGCATTTT
CDR3: CASSQRTGSDWPQHF

length: 14
size: NA
J: TRBJ1-5
V: TRBV12-5
D: NA
DNA: TGTGCTAGTGGTTTAGGAGTAAGCAATCAGCCCCAGCATTTT
CDR3: CASGLGVSNQPQHF

length: 15
size: NA
J: TRBJ2-1
V: TRBV5-1
D: TRBD2
DNA: TGCGCCAGCAGCACCCTAGCGGGGGGATACAATGAGCAGTTCTTC
CDR3: CASSTLAGGYNEQFF

length: 17
size: NA
J: TRBJ2-2
V: TRBV7-2
D: TRBD2
DNA: TGTGCCAGCAGCCCGACTAGCGGGGGGGGAGGCACCGGGGAGCTGTTTTTT
CDR3: CASSPTSGGGGTGELFF

length: 15
size: NA
J: TRBJ1-5
V: TRBV6-5
D: NA
DNA: TGTGCCAGCAGCCCATCCAGGGGCGCCCATCAGCCCCAGCATTTT
CDR3: CASSPSRGAHQPQHF

length: 14
size: NA
J: TRBJ2-2
V: TRBV9
D: NA
DNA: TGTGCCTCGTCCGGACTCCGAAACACCGGGGAGCTGTTTTTT
CDR3: CASSGLRNTGELFF

length: 14
size: NA
J: TRBJ1-6
V: TRBV30
D: NA
DNA: TGTGCCTGGAGTTCGGGAGCCGCATATTCACCCCTCCACTTT
CDR3: CAWSSGAAYSPLHF

length: 17
size: NA
J: TRBJ1-6
V: TRBV11-2
D: NA
DNA: TGTGCCAGCAGCTTAGCGATCGGGGACACTCTAAATTCACCCCTCCACTTT
CDR3: CASSLAIGDTLNSPLHF

length: 22
size: NA
J: TRBJ1-3
V: TRBV23-1
D: TRBD1
DNA: TGCGCCAGCAGTCCTCCCCCTTCATCGGTCGGCAGGGGGCGAGACCTTGGAAACACCATATATTTT
CDR3: CASSPPPSSVGRGRDLGNTIYF

length: 13
size: NA
J: TRBJ1-5
V: TRBV19
D: NA
DNA: TGTGCCAGTAGTGCCTCGCTAGGACAGCCCCAGCATTTT
CDR3: CASSASLGQPQHF

length: 14
size: NA
J: TRBJ2-7
V: TRBV5-1
D: TRBD1
DNA: TGCGCCAGCTCGGCGACAGGGAATGTGCACGAGCAGTACTTC
CDR3: CASSATGNVHEQYF

length: 14
size: NA
J: TRBJ1-5
V: TRBV6-1
D: NA
DNA: TGTGCCAGCAGTGACCGACACAGCAATCAGCCCCAGCATTTT
CDR3: CASSDRHSNQPQHF

length: 13
size: NA
J: TRBJ1-1
V: TRBV19
D: TRBD1
DNA: TGTGCCAGTAGTGCGACAGGGGCCACTGAAGCTTTCTTT
CDR3: CASSATGATEAFF

length: 16
size: NA
J: TRBJ1-1
V: TRBV5-1
D: TRBD1
DNA: TGCGCCAGCAGCTTGGGACAGGGCTCCCCGAGCACTGAAGCTTTCTTT
CDR3: CASSLGQGSPSTEAFF

length: 14
size: NA
J: TRBJ1-3
V: TRBV30
D: NA
DNA: TGTGCCTGGGGACAGTCCACAACCGGAAACACCATATATTTT
CDR3: CAWGQSTTGNTIYF

length: 17
size: NA
J: TRBJ2-2
V: TRBV24-1
D: NA
DNA: TGTGCCACCAGTGCAAAGGCCGGACAGGACTACGCCGGGGAGCTGTTTTTT
CDR3: CATSAKAGQDYAGELFF

length: 15
size: NA
J: TRBJ1-3
V: TRBV3-1/TRBV3-2
D: TRBD1
DNA: TGTGCCAGCAGCCAAGAGGCAGGGGGGAGAAACACCATATATTTT
CDR3: CASSQEAGGRNTIYF

length: 16
size: NA
J: TRBJ2-3
V: TRBV7-2
D: NA
DNA: TGTGCCAGCAGCTCCCTTGACAGGCCGAGCACAGATACGCAGTATTTT
CDR3: CASSSLDRPSTDTQYF

length: 14
size: NA
J: TRBJ1-2
V: TRBV6-5
D: TRBD1
DNA: TGTGCCAGCAGTTCGACAGGGAGTCCTTATGGCTACACCTTC
CDR3: CASSSTGSPYGYTF

length: 14
size: NA
J: TRBJ2-5
V: TRBV5-1
D: TRBD2
DNA: TGCGCCAGCAAGACTAGCGGGGGGAAAGAGACCCAGTACTTC
CDR3: CASKTSGGKETQYF

length: 12
size: NA
J: TRBJ1-6
V: TRBV6-5
D: TRBD1
DNA: TGTGCCAGGGGGGACAGGAATTCACCCCTCCACTTT
CDR3: CARGDRNSPLHF

length: 15
size: once
J: TRBJ1-4
V: TRBV6-1
D: TRBD1
DNA: TGTGCCAGCAGTGACAGGGGGGCCCTTAATGAAAAACTGTTTTTT
CDR3: CASSDRGALNEKLFF

length: 16
size: NA
J: TRBJ2-3
V: TRBV18
D: NA
DNA: TGTGCCAGCTCCCCGACACCCGCCTCTAGCACAGATACGCAGTATTTT
CDR3: CASSPTPASSTDTQYF

length: 15
size: NA
J: TRBJ2-3
V: TRBV18
D: TRBD1
DNA: TGTGCCAGCTCACCCGACAGGGCGCGCACAGATACGCAGTATTTT
CDR3: CASSPDRARTDTQYF

length: 14
size: NA
J: TRBJ2-1
V: TRBV19
D: NA
DNA: TGTGCCAGTAGTATAGGCCTAGCTACCAATGAGCAGTTCTTC
CDR3: CASSIGLATNEQFF

length: 15
size: NA
J: TRBJ2-2
V: TRBV25-1
D: NA
DNA: TGTGCCAGCAGTGAAGAGAGGGCCAGAACCGGGGAGCTGTTTTTT
CDR3: CASSEERARTGELFF

length: 13
size: NA
J: TRBJ2-5
V: TRBV12-3/TRBV12-4
D: NA
DNA: TGTGCCAGCAGTTTCGCAGGGGAAGAGACCCAGTACTTC
CDR3: CASSFAGEETQYF

length: 15
size: NA
J: TRBJ1-5
V: TRBV6-1
D: TRBD1
DNA: TGTGCCAGCAGTGAATGGGGACAGGTTTCTCAGCCCCAGCATTTT
CDR3: CASSEWGQVSQPQHF

length: 16
size: NA
J: TRBJ1-4
V: TRBV6-5
D: TRBD1
DNA: TGTGCCAGCAGTTCCCCCCGACAGGGAGTTAATGAAAAACTGTTTTTT
CDR3: CASSSPRQGVNEKLFF

length: 13
size: NA
J: TRBJ2-7
V: TRBV7-9
D: NA
DNA: TGTGCCAGCAGCTCCCTAAGAGTTCCCGAGCAGTACTTC
CDR3: CASSSLRVPEQYF

length: 14
size: NA
J: TRBJ1-1
V: TRBV3-1/TRBV3-2
D: TRBD1
DNA: TGTGCCAGCAGCCAAGGACAGGGGAGTACTGAAGCTTTCTTT
CDR3: CASSQGQGSTEAFF

length: 15
size: few
J: TRBJ1-4
V: TRBV4-1
D: NA
DNA: TGCGCCAGCAGCCAAACGGCAGGGGAGGGTGAAAAACTGTTTTTT
CDR3: CASSQTAGEGEKLFF

length: 15
size: NA
J: TRBJ1-4
V: TRBV27
D: TRBD1
DNA: TGTGCCAGCAGTCTATCAGGGGGCCGGAATGAAAAACTGTTTTTT
CDR3: CASSLSGGRNEKLFF

length: 14
size: NA
J: TRBJ2-7
V: TRBV7-9
D: TRBD1
DNA: TGTGCCAGCAGCTTTGGACAGGGATTTTACGAGCAGTACTTC
CDR3: CASSFGQGFYEQYF

length: 17
size: once
J: TRBJ1-3
V: TRBV14
D: TRBD1
DNA: TGTGCCAGCAGCCAAGCCCTACTGGCAGGGGGTGGAAACACCATATATTTT
CDR3: CASSQALLAGGGNTIYF